This TCR beta chain was identified in a study of blood T cell repertoires in COVID-19. Across the whole study: Acute-phase and convalescent COVID-19 samples originated in the United States, Italy and Spain.

The germline gives CDR1 LNHDA, CDR2 SQIVND (reference sequence). This CDR3 contains 14 residues. Trimming cost V 5 bases and J 14 bases; bases outside gene matches: 13. Repertoires were generated with immunoSEQ multiplex PCR, while TCRdb's copy carries only in-frame clones and drops some. The sample includes about 270,000 clones, around nine tenths of them seen just once. Sequenced sample: peripheral blood. The V and J genes are TRBV19 and TRBJ2-1; 9 bases agree with TRBD1. The sequence came from an older woman who had recovered from COVID-19. Here the CDR3 DNA reads TGTGCCAGTAGTGACCGGGACAGGGCTCCCCCGGAGTTCTTC. This encodes CASSDRDRAPPEFF.